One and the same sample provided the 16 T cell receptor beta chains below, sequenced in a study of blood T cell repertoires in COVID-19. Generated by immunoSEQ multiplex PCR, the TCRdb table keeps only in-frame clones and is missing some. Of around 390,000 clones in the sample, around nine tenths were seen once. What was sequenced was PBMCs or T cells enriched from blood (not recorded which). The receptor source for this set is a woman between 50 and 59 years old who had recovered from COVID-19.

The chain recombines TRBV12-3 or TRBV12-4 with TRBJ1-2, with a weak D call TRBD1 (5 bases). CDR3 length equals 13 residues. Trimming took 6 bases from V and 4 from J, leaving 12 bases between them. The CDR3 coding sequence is TGTGCCAGCAGCGGCCAGGGTTCCTATGGCTACACCTTC. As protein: CASSGQGSYGYTF.

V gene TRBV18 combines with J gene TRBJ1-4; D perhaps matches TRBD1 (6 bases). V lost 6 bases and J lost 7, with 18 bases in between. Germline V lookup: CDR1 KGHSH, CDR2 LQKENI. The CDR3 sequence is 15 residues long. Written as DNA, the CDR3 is TGTGCCAGCTCGCAAGAACAGGGTCCAGGTGAAAAACTGTTTTTT. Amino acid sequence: CASSQEQGPGEKLFF.

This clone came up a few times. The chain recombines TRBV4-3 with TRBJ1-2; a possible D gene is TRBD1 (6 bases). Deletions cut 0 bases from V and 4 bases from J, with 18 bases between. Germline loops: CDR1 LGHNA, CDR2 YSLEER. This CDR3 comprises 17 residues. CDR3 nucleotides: TGCGCCAGCAGCCAAGACGCGGGGCGGGGGGCATCCTATGGCTACACCTTC. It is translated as CASSQDAGRGASYGYTF.

The chain's CDR3 is CASSGAEFYEKLFF. CDR3 sequence (DNA): TGTGCCAGTAGTGGGGCAGAATTTTATGAAAAACTGTTTTTT. The chain employs TRBV19 and TRBJ1-4; tentatively, D is TRBD1 (5 bases). Germline V gene lookup returns CDR1 LNHDA and CDR2 SQIVND (reference sequence). This CDR3 spans 14 amino acids. The ends were cut back, 5 bases at V and 6 bases at J, with 13 bases in the middle.

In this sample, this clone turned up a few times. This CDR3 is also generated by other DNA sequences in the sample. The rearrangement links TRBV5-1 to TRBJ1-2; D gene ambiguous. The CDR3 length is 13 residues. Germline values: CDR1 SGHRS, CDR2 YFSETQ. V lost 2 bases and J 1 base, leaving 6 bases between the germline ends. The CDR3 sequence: CASSLGGNYGYTF. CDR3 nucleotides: TGCGCCAGCAGCTTAGGAGGTAACTATGGCTACACCTTC.

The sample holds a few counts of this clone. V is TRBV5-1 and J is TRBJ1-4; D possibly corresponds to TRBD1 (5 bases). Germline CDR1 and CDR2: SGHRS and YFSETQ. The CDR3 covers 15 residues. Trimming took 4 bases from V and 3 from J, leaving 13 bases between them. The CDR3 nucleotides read TGCGCCAGCAGCCCGGGGGGAGTCCCTAATGAAAAACTGTTTTTT. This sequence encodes CASSPGGVPNEKLFF.

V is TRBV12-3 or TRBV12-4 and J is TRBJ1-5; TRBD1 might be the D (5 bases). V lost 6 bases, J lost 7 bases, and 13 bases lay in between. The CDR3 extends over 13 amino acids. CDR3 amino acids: CASSPLGGQPQHF. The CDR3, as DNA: TGTGCCAGCAGCCCCTTGGGGGGACAGCCCCAGCATTTT.

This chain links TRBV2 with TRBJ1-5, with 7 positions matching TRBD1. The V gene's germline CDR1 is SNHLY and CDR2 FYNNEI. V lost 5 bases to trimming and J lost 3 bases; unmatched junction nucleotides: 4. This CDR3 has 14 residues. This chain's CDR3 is CASSWDRPNQPQHF. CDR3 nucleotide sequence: TGTGCCAGCAGTTGGGACAGACCCAATCAGCCCCAGCATTTT. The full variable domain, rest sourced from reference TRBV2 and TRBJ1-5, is EPEVTQTPSHQVTQMGQEVILRCVPISNHLYFYWYRQILGQKVEFLVSFYNNEISEKSEIFDDQFSVERPDGSNFTLKIRSTKLEDSAMYFCASSWDRPNQPQHFGDGTRLSIL.

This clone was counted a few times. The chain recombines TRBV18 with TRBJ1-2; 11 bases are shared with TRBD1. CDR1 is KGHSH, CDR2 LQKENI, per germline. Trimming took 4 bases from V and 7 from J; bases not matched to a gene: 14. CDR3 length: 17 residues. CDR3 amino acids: CASSLEGSGTGGRGYTF. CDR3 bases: TGTGCCAGCTCACTCGAAGGCTCCGGGACAGGGGGTCGTGGCTACACCTTC.

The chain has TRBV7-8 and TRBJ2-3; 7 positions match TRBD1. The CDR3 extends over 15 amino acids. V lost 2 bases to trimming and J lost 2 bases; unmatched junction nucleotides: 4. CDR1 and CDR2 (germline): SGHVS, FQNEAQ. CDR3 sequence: CASSLRQGDTDTQYF. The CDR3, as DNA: TGTGCCAGCAGCTTACGGCAGGGGGACACAGATACGCAGTATTTT.

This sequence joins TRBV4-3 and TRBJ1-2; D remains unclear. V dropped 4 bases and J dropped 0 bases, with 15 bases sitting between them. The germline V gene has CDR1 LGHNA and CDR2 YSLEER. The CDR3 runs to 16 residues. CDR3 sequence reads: CASSRTETPTNYGYTF. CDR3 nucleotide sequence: TGCGCCAGCAGCCGCACGGAGACCCCAACTAACTATGGCTACACCTTC.

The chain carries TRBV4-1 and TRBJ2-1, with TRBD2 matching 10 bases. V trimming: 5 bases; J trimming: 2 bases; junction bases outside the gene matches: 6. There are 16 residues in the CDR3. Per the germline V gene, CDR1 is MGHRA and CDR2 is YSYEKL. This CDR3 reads CASSAVAGGAYNEQFF. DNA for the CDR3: TGCGCCAGCAGCGCGGTAGCGGGGGGAGCCTACAATGAGCAGTTCTTC.

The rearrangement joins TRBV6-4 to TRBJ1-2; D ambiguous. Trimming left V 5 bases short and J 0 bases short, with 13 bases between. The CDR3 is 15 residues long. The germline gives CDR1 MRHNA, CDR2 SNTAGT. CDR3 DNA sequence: TGTGCCAGCAGTCCACTCAAGGGAGCTAACTATGGCTACACCTTC. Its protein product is CASSPLKGANYGYTF.

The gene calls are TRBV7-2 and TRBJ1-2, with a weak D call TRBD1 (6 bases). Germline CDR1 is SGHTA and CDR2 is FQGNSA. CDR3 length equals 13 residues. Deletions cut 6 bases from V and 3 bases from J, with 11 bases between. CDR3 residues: CASRGGQDYGYTF. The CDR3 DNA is TGTGCCAGCAGGGGGGGGCAGGACTATGGCTACACCTTC.

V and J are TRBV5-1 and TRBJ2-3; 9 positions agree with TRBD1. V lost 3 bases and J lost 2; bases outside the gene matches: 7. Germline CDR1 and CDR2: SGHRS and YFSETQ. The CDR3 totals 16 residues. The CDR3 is CASSSGTGYPTDTQYF. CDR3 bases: TGCGCCAGCAGCTCAGGGACAGGGTACCCCACAGATACGCAGTATTTT. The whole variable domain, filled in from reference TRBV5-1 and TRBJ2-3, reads KAGVTQTPRYLIKTRGQQVTLSCSPISGHRSVSWYQQTPGQGLQFLFEYFSETQRNKGNFPGRFSGRQFSNSRSEMNVSTLELGDSALYLCASSSGTGYPTDTQYFGPGTRLTVL.

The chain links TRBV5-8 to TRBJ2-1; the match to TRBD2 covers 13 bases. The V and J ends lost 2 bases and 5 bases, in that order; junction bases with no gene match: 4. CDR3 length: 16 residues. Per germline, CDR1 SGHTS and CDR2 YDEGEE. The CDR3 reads CASSLIGTSGDNEQFF. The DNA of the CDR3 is TGTGCCAGCAGCTTAATAGGGACTAGCGGGGACAATGAGCAGTTCTTC. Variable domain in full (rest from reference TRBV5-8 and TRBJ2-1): EAGVTQSPTHLIKTRGQQATLRCSPISGHTSVYWYQQALGLGLQFLLWYDEGEERNRGNFPPRFSGRQFPNYSSELNVNALELEDSALYLCASSLIGTSGDNEQFFGPGTRLTVL.